The T cell receptor beta chain described here comes from a study of T cell responses to AZD1222 COVID-19 vaccine. Study context: Pooled samples include second doses given at about 4 or 12 weeks. General study findings and limits: Possibly, clonal diversity was underestimated; donors were largely white British and included more females. There were vaccine-associated CD4 TCRs across spike, dominant at 160-218 and 743-854.

The method was immunoSEQ multiplex PCR; TCRdb's version includes in-frame clones alone and lacks a portion of them. This sample has roughly 95,000 clones, with roughly 90% found just once. A note on this clone: Its specificity is unknown.

Per germline, CDR1 SGHRS and CDR2 YFSETQ. V was shortened by 4 bases and J by 0 bases, with 10 bases between the two germline ends. This CDR3 region has 14 residues. The sample consisted of peripheral blood, taken on day 0 of AZD1222 vaccination. The receptor comes from an adult in good health. J is TRBJ1-1 and V is TRBV5-1, with a weak D call TRBD1 (5 bases). CDR3 DNA: TGCGCCAGCAGCCCCGGGGGAATGAACACTGAAGCTTTCTTT. Translation: CASSPGGMNTEAFF.